This record concerns one TCR beta chain sequence. Its antigen is not known. Libraries were prepared by immunoSEQ multiplex PCR; TCRdb keeps only in-frame clonotypes and omits some of them. The repertoire includes about 49,000 clones, 85% of them detected once, and just over 20% sits in the top ten. The data stem from a study of OX40 agonist ivuxolimab in advanced cancers. Study-wide findings and caveats: The authors did not determine the antigen specificity of the expanded peripheral T cells. Certain nonresponding patients likewise had low normalized T-cell clonal expansion.

The germline V gene encodes CDR1 MNHNY and CDR2 SVGAGI (reference sequence). This CDR3 has 16 residues. The J segment lost 4 bases and the V segment lost 7 bases, leaving 11 bases of the junction unmatched. The sequence was collected from an adult with an advanced solid tumor such as melanoma, head and neck, liver or kidney cancer. The rearrangement links TRBV6-6 to TRBJ1-1, with 11 bases fitting TRBD1. The sample here was CD4+ or CD8+ T cells sorted from blood, taken in a trial of the OX40 agonist ivuxolimab. CDR3: CASNLNRGTGGTEAFF. In DNA form, the CDR3 reads TGTGCCAGCAATCTCAACCGCGGGACAGGGGGCACTGAAGCTTTCTTT.